Shown below are 23 T cell receptor beta chains from a single sample sequenced in a study of blood T cell repertoires in COVID-19. Some clones are missing from TCRdb's copy, which holds only in-frame ones; the method was immunoSEQ multiplex PCR. The sample carries roughly 290,000 clones, about 85% recorded once. The sequencing input was peripheral blood. Source of these receptors: a woman in her fifties or sixties with active or convalescent COVID-19.

V is TRBV30 and J is TRBJ2-7; weak D call: TRBD2 (6 bases). Trimming stripped 2 bases from V and 1 base from J, with 12 bases between. Looked up from germline, CDR1 is GTSNPN and CDR2 is SVGIG (reference sequence). The CDR3 has 14 amino acids. The CDR3: CAWSWGGASYEQYF. The CDR3 bases are TGTGCCTGGAGTTGGGGCGGGGCTTCCTACGAGCAGTACTTC.

The chain is built from TRBV18 and TRBJ1-3; TRBD1 matches at 7 bases. From germline, CDR1 is KGHSH and CDR2 LQKENI. The junction had 6 bases not matched to a gene; V was cut back by 8 bases and J by 8 bases. The CDR3 is 12 amino acids. CDR3 nucleotides: TGTGCCAGCCACTCAGGGGGACACACCATATATTTT. It translates to CASHSGGHTIYF.

This rearrangement joins TRBV12-3 or TRBV12-4 to TRBJ2-3; no firm D call. Trimming pared 3 bases from V and 5 bases from J, leaving 9 bases between. The CDR3 is 13 residues long. The DNA of the CDR3 is TGTGCCAGCAGTTTCTTCCGGAGAGATACGCAGTATTTT. This translates into CASSFFRRDTQYF.

The rearrangement joins TRBV7-2 to TRBJ1-4; possibly TRBD1 for D (5 bases). The CDR3 totals 16 residues. Germline CDR1 reads SGHTA; CDR2 reads FQGNSA. The ends were cut back, 1 base at V and 8 bases at J, with 17 bases in the middle. For the CDR3, the DNA is TGTGCCAGCAGCTTAGGCCCCGGCGGGGGAGGAGAAAAACTGTTTTTT. It codes for CASSLGPGGGGEKLFF.

The chain has TRBV5-1 and TRBJ1-5, with 10 bases matching TRBD1. V dropped 3 bases and J dropped 6; count of bases not matched to a gene: 6. The V gene's germline CDR1 is SGHRS and CDR2 YFSETQ. CDR3 length equals 15 residues. CDR3 sequence: CASSSGQGEGQPQHF. The CDR3 nucleotides read TGCGCCAGCAGCTCAGGACAGGGGGAGGGTCAGCCCCAGCATTTT.

This clone has just a few counts. The chain couples TRBV5-1 to TRBJ1-2; perhaps TRBD1 as D (6 bases). Trimming took off 4 bases at V and 3 bases at J, with 19 bases between the two ends. Germline CDR1 SGHRS, CDR2 YFSETQ. The CDR3 loop spans 16 amino acids. The CDR3 reads CASSLQGLGHYYGYTF. DNA of the CDR3: TGCGCCAGCAGCCTACAGGGATTGGGGCATTACTATGGCTACACCTTC.

The J gene is TRBJ2-7, the V gene TRBV7-2; TRBD2 is a possible D gene (6 bases). The germline V gene has CDR1 SGHTA and CDR2 FQGNSA. V lost 5 bases to trimming and J lost 2 bases, with 13 bases between them. This CDR3 contains 14 residues. CDR3 sequence reads: CASSPGTRAYEQYF. The CDR3 region has the DNA TGTGCCAGCAGCCCTGGGACTCGAGCCTACGAGCAGTACTTC.

On this clone: This clone may be a read error of a much larger clone one base away. V and J are TRBV6-5 and TRBJ1-2; 8 positions match TRBD1. The CDR3 consists of 13 residues. Germline V CDR1 and CDR2: MNHEY, SVGAGI. V lost 6 bases and J lost 4; bases outside the gene matches: 4. The CDR3 DNA follows: TGTGCCAGCAGCCTGGACAGGGTCTATGGCTACACCTTC. Amino acid sequence: CASSLDRVYGYTF.

The genes are TRBV5-1 and TRBJ1-6; 7 nucleotides agree with TRBD1. CDR3 length: 16 residues. Germline lookup yields CDR1 SGHRS and CDR2 YFSETQ. Trimming cost V 0 bases and J 7 bases; bases outside gene matches: 7. CDR3 sequence reads: CASSLGQGGRNSPLHF. The CDR3 DNA is TGCGCCAGCAGCTTGGGACAGGGAGGAAGGAATTCACCCCTCCACTTT.

The rearrangement uses TRBV30 and TRBJ1-4; no reliable D call. The CDR3 contains 13 residues. The V and J ends lost 7 bases and 0 bases respectively, with 9 bases between them. Per germline, CDR1 GTSNPN and CDR2 SVGIG (reference sequence). Here the CDR3 reads CASDRATNEKLFF. Written as DNA, the CDR3 is TGTGCCTCTGATAGAGCAACTAATGAAAAACTGTTTTTT.

The chain employs TRBV5-1 and TRBJ1-4; no clear D. This CDR3 has 13 amino acids. Looked up from germline, CDR1 is SGHRS and CDR2 is YFSETQ. Trimming left V 2 bases short and J 3 bases short, with 5 bases between. In DNA, the CDR3 is TGCGCCAGCAGCTTCAACTCTAATGAAAAACTGTTTTTT. It codes for CASSFNSNEKLFF.

This clone has a single count. V usage is TRBV7-6 and J usage is TRBJ2-7; the match to TRBD1 covers 9 bases. The trim removed 6 bases at V and 5 bases at J, leaving 5 bases unmatched. The CDR3 consists of 13 residues. Germline CDR1 and CDR2: SGHVS and FNYEAQ. The CDR3 coding sequence is TGTGCCAGCAGTCTCGACAGGGGGAACGAGCAGTACTTC. It encodes CASSLDRGNEQYF.

CDR3 nucleotides: TGCGCCAGCAGAGGGCAGGGTGCCGACTATGGCTACACCTTC. Amino acid sequence: CASRGQGADYGYTF. The chain carries TRBV5-1 and TRBJ1-2, with D possibly TRBD1 on 5 matching bases. The V end lost 5 bases, the J end lost 3 bases, and 14 bases lay between the germline ends. The CDR3 has 14 residues. Germline V CDR1 and CDR2: SGHRS, YFSETQ.

The chain couples TRBV10-2 to TRBJ2-1; 12 bases line up with TRBD2. Germline values: CDR1 WSHSY, CDR2 SAAADI. The CDR3 length is 14 residues. After removal of 10 bases from V and 4 bases from J, the junction contained 5 bases not matched to a gene. As DNA, the CDR3 is TGCGCCACCTCTGGACTAGCGGGATACAATGAGCAGTTCTTC. Its translation: CATSGLAGYNEQFF.

The chain recombines TRBV2 with TRBJ1-6; 7 nucleotides agree with TRBD1. After removal of 8 bases from V and 7 bases from J, the junction contained 14 bases not matched to a gene. The CDR3 covers 16 residues. From germline, CDR1 is SNHLY and CDR2 FYNNEI. This chain's CDR3 is CASSGPGTDRNSPLHF. For the CDR3, the DNA is TGTGCCAGCTCCGGCCCCGGGACAGACAGGAATTCACCCCTCCACTTT.

This chain uses TRBV21-1 with TRBJ2-1; the tabulated D call, TRBD2, remains unverified against the DNA. TRBV21-1 is shown as a pseudogene. The length of the CDR3 is 17 residues. For the CDR3, the DNA is TGTGCCAGCAGCAAACCGGAAGTAGTCGGGGAGAACAATGAGCAGTTCTTC. Translating it yields CASSKPEVVGENNEQFF.

The rearrangement uses TRBV18 and TRBJ2-4; tentative D call: TRBD2 (6 bases). The V gene's germline CDR1 is KGHSH and CDR2 LQKENI. The V end was cut by 2 bases, the J end by 1 base, with 9 bases between. The CDR3 totals 15 residues. CDR3 sequence reads: CASSPSSEAKNIQYF. In DNA form, the CDR3 reads TGTGCCAGCTCACCATCTAGCGAGGCCAAAAACATTCAGTACTTC.

This chain links TRBV5-1 with TRBJ1-2, with a weak D call TRBD1 (6 bases). The CDR3 spans 17 residues. Deletions cut 0 bases from V and 6 bases from J, with 21 bases between. Germline assignment: CDR1 SGHRS and CDR2 YFSETQ. Written as DNA, the CDR3 is TGCGCCAGCAGCTTGGATCTGGGGGCCATAAAGGAGAATGGCTACACCTTC. Residues: CASSLDLGAIKENGYTF.

This chain connects TRBV6-5 to TRBJ2-7; unclear D gene. The CDR3 is 11 amino acids. V was cut by 6 bases and J by 6 bases, with 9 bases left in between. CDR1 MNHEY and CDR2 SVGAGI come from the germline V gene. The CDR3 coding sequence is TGTGCCAGCAGATCTTCCCTCGAGCAGTACTTC. Encoded protein: CASRSSLEQYF.

The rearrangement uses TRBV5-4 and TRBJ2-7; D is perhaps TRBD1 (6 bases). CDR3 length: 15 residues. From germline, CDR1 is SGHNT and CDR2 YYREEE (reference sequence). Trimming removed 0 bases at V and 0 bases at J, with 10 bases between. The CDR3 DNA follows: TGTGCCAGCAGCTTGGGGACAGCGCTCTCCTACGAGCAGTACTTC. It is translated as CASSLGTALSYEQYF.

This sequence joins TRBV10-3 and TRBJ2-5; 11 nucleotides align to TRBD1. This CDR3 has 14 residues. Per germline, CDR1 ENHRY and CDR2 SYGVKD. J gave up 5 bases and V 6 bases, and 5 bases lay outside the gene matches. CDR3 protein: CAISGTGGWETQYF. The CDR3 nucleotides read TGTGCCATCAGCGGGACAGGGGGTTGGGAGACCCAGTACTTC.

J is TRBJ1-5 and V is TRBV11-2; 10 bases are shared with TRBD1. V lost 1 base to trimming and J lost 6 bases; unmatched junction nucleotides: 3. CDR1 and CDR2 (germline): SGHAT, FQNNGV. The CDR3 is 15 amino acids. The CDR3 loop is CASSLGGQGFQPQHF. The CDR3 DNA reads as TGTGCCAGCAGCTTAGGGGGACAGGGGTTTCAGCCCCAGCATTTT.

This clone was counted between two and nine times. The chain combines TRBV30 with TRBJ2-1, with D maybe TRBD2 (5 bases). The CDR3 is 14 amino acids. The germline gives CDR1 GTSNPN, CDR2 SVGIG (reference sequence). V lost 2 bases and J lost 0, with 8 bases in between. CDR3 in DNA: TGTGCCTGGAGTCGGGGAACCTCCTACAATGAGCAGTTCTTC. Encoded protein: CAWSRGTSYNEQFF.